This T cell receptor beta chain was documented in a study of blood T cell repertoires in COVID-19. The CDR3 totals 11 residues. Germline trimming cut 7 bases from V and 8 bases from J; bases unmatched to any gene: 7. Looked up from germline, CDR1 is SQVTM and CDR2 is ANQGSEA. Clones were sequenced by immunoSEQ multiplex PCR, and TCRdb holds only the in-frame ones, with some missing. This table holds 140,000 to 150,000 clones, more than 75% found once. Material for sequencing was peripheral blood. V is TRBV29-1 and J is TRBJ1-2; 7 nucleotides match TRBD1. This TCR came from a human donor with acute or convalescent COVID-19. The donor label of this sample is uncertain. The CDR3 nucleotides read TGCAGCGGAACAGGGGCGCTAGGCTACACCTTC. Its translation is CSGTGALGYTF.